A selection of T cell receptor beta chains follows, all from one sample in a study of spatial heterogeneity in lung cancer. TCRdb redid the calling of the 5' RACE reads with MiXCR, one entry per CDR3 protein. The sample contains tens of thousands of distinct CDR3 sequences, approximately 7% of which appear only once. The sample in question was PBMCs, obtained at surgery. These receptors were collected from a female donor with early-stage non-small cell lung cancer. CDR3s include the opening cysteine and the closing phenylalanine or tryptophan. A D gene is named only where the DNA matches it firmly. Where a row states a size, it is once, few, many or the class of an expanded clone; other rows omit it.

v_gene	j_gene	d_gene	abundance	len	CDR3aa	CDR3nt
TRBV9	TRBJ1-1	NA	NA	12	CASSSNGGRFPF	TGTGCCAGCAGCTCCAACGGAGGACGATTTCCTTTT
TRBV5-1	TRBJ2-1	NA	NA	16	CASSLVGLNPGDEQFF	TGCGCCAGCAGCTTGGTAGGACTCAACCCAGGGGATGAGCAGTTCTTC
TRBV18	TRBJ1-1	TRBD1	NA	16	CASSAIPGQGYREAFF	TGTGCCAGCTCAGCAATTCCGGGACAGGGGTATCGTGAAGCTTTCTTT
TRBV12-3/TRBV12-4	TRBJ1-4	NA	NA	16	CASSFQDKHLNEKLFF	TGTGCCAGCAGTTTTCAGGACAAACACCTTAATGAAAAACTGTTTTTT
TRBV20-1	TRBJ1-2	TRBD1	many	14	CSALPGQGNYGYTF	TGCAGTGCTCTTCCGGGACAGGGGAACTATGGCTACACCTTC
TRBV2	TRBJ1-2	NA	many	13	CASSDAAAYGYTF	TGTGCCAGCAGTGATGCGGCAGCCTATGGCTACACCTTC
TRBV12-3/TRBV12-4	TRBJ1-1	NA	few	13	CASRNRVNTEAFF	TGTGCCAGCAGGAATAGAGTAAACACTGAAGCTTTCTTT
TRBV10-3	TRBJ2-7	TRBD2	NA	16	CAISEGLAVQSYEQYF	TGTGCCATCAGTGAGGGACTAGCGGTGCAATCCTACGAGCAGTACTTC
TRBV12-3/TRBV12-4	TRBJ2-3	NA	many	15	CASTRTSGSTDTQYF	TGTGCCAGCACACGGACCAGCGGCAGCACAGATACGCAGTATTTT
TRBV29-1	TRBJ1-5	TRBD1	many	14	CSVGDSYSNQPQHF	TGCAGCGTTGGGGACAGTTATAGCAATCAGCCCCAGCATTTT
TRBV7-3	TRBJ2-1	TRBD2	many	15	CASSRSGGAYNEQFF	TGTGCCAGCAGCCGTAGCGGGGGCGCGTACAATGAGCAGTTCTTC
TRBV6-1	TRBJ1-5	NA	many	16	CASSERGRVSNQPQHF	TGTGCCAGCAGTGAAAGAGGACGGGTGAGCAATCAGCCCCAGCATTTT
TRBV7-9	TRBJ2-1	NA	many	14	CASSASGTYNEQFF	TGTGCCAGCAGCGCTTCCGGGACCTACAATGAGCAGTTCTTC
TRBV20-1	TRBJ2-6	NA	few	14	CSASHSSGANVLTF	TGCAGTGCTAGTCACAGCTCTGGGGCCAACGTCCTGACTTTC
TRBV20-1	TRBJ1-5	NA	NA	12	CSALGGGQPQHF	TGCAGTGCTCTCGGCGGGGGTCAGCCCCAGCATTTT
TRBV10-3	TRBJ2-1	NA	many	13	CAIRQAEYGEQFF	TGTGCCATCAGGCAGGCGGAGTACGGGGAGCAGTTCTTC
TRBV5-1	TRBJ1-1	NA	many	13	CASSNNWGDEAFF	TGCGCCAGCAGTAACAACTGGGGAGATGAAGCTTTCTTT
TRBV6-1	TRBJ2-5	NA	few	13	CASSVSSLGTQYF	TGTGCCAGCAGTGTGTCCTCCCTGGGGACCCAGTACTTC
TRBV3-1	TRBJ1-1	TRBD1	few	13	CASSPDRATEAFF	TGTGCCAGCAGCCCCGACAGGGCCACTGAAGCTTTCTTT
TRBV12-3/TRBV12-4	TRBJ2-2	NA	many	12	CASSLGVGELFF	TGTGCCAGCAGTTTGGGTGTCGGGGAGCTGTTTTTT